The clone carrying this TCR beta chain was detected only once. What it recognizes is unknown. The TCR beta CDR3 regions underwent amplification using RNA transcripts as the source. With the HTBI primer set, the TCR CDR3 went through a first round of RT-PCR. TCRdb re-called the multiplex PCR reads with MiXCR, one entry per CDR3 protein. The table includes 250,000 to 300,000 distinct CDR3 sequences, approximately 14% detected once. The V and J ends lost 6 bases and 0 bases respectively, with 17 bases between them. CDR3 size: 16 residues. CDR1 is KGHSH, CDR2 LQKENI, per germline. This sample was taken from a study of T cells in Graves' hyperthyroidism and ophthalmopathy. Points from the study as a whole: A 13 V-J signature model discriminated ophthalmopathy versus stable hyperthyroidism. Before onset, ophthalmopathy was predicted by the model a median around 6 months earlier.

The V call is TRBV18, the J call TRBJ1-1; D is uncertain. This TCR was sampled from a woman between 40 and 55 years old with Graves' hyperthyroidism that later progressed to Graves' ophthalmopathy. Sequencing was carried out using blood. This chain's CDR3 is CASSHGARAMNTEAFF. Here the CDR3 DNA reads TGTGCCAGCTCGCACGGCGCGCGGGCTATGAACACTGAAGCTTTCTTT.